These 6 T cell receptor beta chains were sequenced from one sample in a study of cytomegalovirus exposure and HLA in healthy donors. PCR used 60 Vbeta primers and 13 Jbeta primers. Clones were read by immunoSEQ multiplex PCR, and TCRdb kept only the in-frame ones, dropping some. The sample has some 200,000 clones; approximately 80% are singletons. The sequenced sample consisted of PBMCs. The receptors derive from a boy younger than 18 in good health and CMV-seronegative.

The gene calls are TRBV5-1 and TRBJ1-1; 11 bases align to TRBD1. This CDR3 has 15 residues. V was pared by 4 bases and J by 5 bases, with 7 bases of the junction left unmatched. The germline gives CDR1 SGHRS, CDR2 YFSETQ. The CDR3 here is CASSQTDRGHTEAFF. The CDR3 bases are TGCGCCAGCAGCCAAACGGACAGGGGGCATACTGAAGCTTTCTTT.

The J gene is TRBJ2-7, the V gene TRBV4-3; D remains ambiguous. Germline CDR1 and CDR2: LGHNA and YSLEER. This CDR3 contains 15 residues. Between the trimmed V and J ends, which lost 0 bases and 5 bases, there was a span of 14 bases. Here the CDR3 reads CASSQDRGYSHEQYF. CDR3 coding DNA: TGCGCCAGCAGCCAAGACCGCGGCTATAGCCACGAGCAGTACTTC.

CDR3 sequence (DNA): TGTGCCAGCAGGTACGGGGTGGGCACTGAAGCTTTCTTT. Translating gives CASRYGVGTEAFF. This chain connects TRBV6-1 to TRBJ1-1; the D is unclear. There are 13 residues in the CDR3. Between the trimmed V and J ends, which lost 6 bases and 4 bases, there was a span of 12 bases. Germline V gene sequence: CDR1 MNHNS, CDR2 SASEGT.

The gene calls are TRBV27 and TRBJ2-5; perhaps TRBD1 as D (6 bases). Germline values: CDR1 MNHEY, CDR2 SMNVEV (reference sequence). The CDR3 has 15 residues. The germline V and J ends were trimmed by 5 bases and 5 bases, with 18 bases remaining between them. CDR3 nucleotide sequence: TGTGCCAGCAGTCTCGGGACAACCCCAGGGGAGACCCAGTACTTC. Amino acid sequence: CASSLGTTPGETQYF.

This chain joins TRBV6-5 and TRBJ1-2; D is undetermined. Germline CDR1 and CDR2: MNHEY and SVGAGI. Trimming stripped 2 bases from V and 2 bases from J, with 6 bases between. The CDR3 is made up of 13 amino acids. Here the CDR3 DNA reads TGTGCCAGCAGTTACGACACAAACTATGGCTACACCTTC. Translated, it gives CASSYDTNYGYTF.

V is TRBV19 and J is TRBJ1-6, with no clear D. Germline V gene data show CDR1 as LNHDA and CDR2 as SQIVND (reference sequence). V was trimmed by 5 bases and J by 7 bases, leaving 9 bases between them. This CDR3 comprises 13 residues. As DNA, the CDR3 is TGTGCCAGTAGTCCCGGTCCAAATTCACCCCTCCACTTT. Its translation is CASSPGPNSPLHF.